The source of this T cell receptor beta chain is a study of T-cell reconstitution after alpha-beta-depleted transplantation in children. This clonotype was found once. Its cognate antigen is unknown. Broader study findings: By one year post-transplant, T-cell counts and diversity largely arose from T cells that were newly produced.

A TCRbeta library incorporating unique molecular identifiers was prepared. Using its own MiXCR run on the PCR reads, TCRdb lists one record per CDR3 protein. The profile shows about 580,000 distinct CDR3 sequences, 25% to 30% of them singletons. V was trimmed by 0 bases and J by 7 bases, leaving 14 bases between them. This CDR3 is built from 15 residues. CDR1 is SGHDT, CDR2 YYEEEE, per germline. The input for sequencing was PBMCs, taken before TCRalphabeta/CD19-depleted stem cell transplant. This sequence was found in a boy younger than two with Wiskott-Aldrich syndrome, due to receive a stem cell transplant. V gene TRBV5-6 combines with J gene TRBJ2-1; D ambiguous. CDR3 sequence: CASSLGPSPANEQFF. As DNA, the CDR3 is TGTGCCAGCAGCTTGGGACCGTCCCCAGCGAATGAGCAGTTCTTC.